These T cell receptor beta chains were read from a single sample in a study of T cell repertoires in urothelial bladder cancer. Profiling relied on immunoSEQ multiplex PCR, and the TCRdb table lists in-frame clones only, not all of them. The sample holds some 14,000 clones, around 64% seen once. Material for sequencing was tumor-infiltrating cells from bladder cancer. The origin of the receptors is a human donor with urothelial carcinoma. Each CDR3 is given with its conserved first and last residue. The order of the fields is V gene, D gene, J gene, clone size, CDR3 protein, CDR3 DNA. A D gene is named only where the DNA matches it firmly. The size of a clone is reported for some rows only, either as once, few or many, or as a class for expanded clones.

V: TRBV30; D: .; J: TRBJ1-2; size: .; CDR3: CAWREFLSGGYTF; DNA: TGTGCCTGGAGGGAGTTCCTATCAGGAGGCTACACCTTC
V: TRBV9; D: TRBD2; J: TRBJ2-5; size: once; CDR3: CASSVSGTSGLETQYF; DNA: TGTGCCAGCAGCGTCTCCGGGACTAGCGGGCTAGAGACCCAGTACTTC
V: TRBV18; D: .; J: TRBJ1-6; size: .; CDR3: CASSPGSGDSPLHF; DNA: TGTGCCAGCTCACCGGGGTCGGGGGATTCACCCCTCCACTTT
V: TRBV7-3; D: .; J: TRBJ2-6; size: few; CDR3: CASSLNSGANVLTF; DNA: TGTGCCAGCAGCTTAAACTCTGGGGCCAACGTCCTGACTTTC
V: TRBV5-1; D: .; J: TRBJ1-4; size: few; CDR3: CASNWGGTNEKLFF; DNA: TGCGCCAGCAACTGGGGAGGAACTAATGAAAAACTGTTTTTT
V: TRBV11-3; D: .; J: TRBJ2-2; size: medium-sized; CDR3: CASSRTANTGELFF; DNA: TGTGCCAGCAGCCGCACAGCGAACACCGGGGAGCTGTTTTTT
V: TRBV11-3; D: TRBD1; J: TRBJ1-2; size: .; CDR3: CASSLDPQAGGSGYTF; DNA: TGTGCCAGCAGCTTAGATCCACAGGCAGGGGGCTCTGGCTACACCTTC
V: TRBV5-5; D: .; J: TRBJ1-1; size: .; CDR3: CASSLTGKNTEAFF; DNA: TGTGCCAGCAGCTTGACAGGGAAGAACACTGAAGCTTTCTTT
V: TRBV7-2; D: .; J: TRBJ1-2; size: .; CDR3: CASSTPGAENYGYTF; DNA: TGTGCCAGCAGCACCCCCGGGGCAGAAAACTATGGCTACACCTTC
V: TRBV28; D: TRBD1; J: TRBJ1-1; size: few; CDR3: CASSLRQGNTEAFF; DNA: TGTGCCAGCAGTTTGAGACAGGGTAACACTGAAGCTTTCTTT
V: TRBV14; D: TRBD1; J: TRBJ2-1; size: .; CDR3: CASSQNRQGSNEQFF; DNA: TGTGCCAGCAGCCAAAACAGACAGGGAAGCAATGAGCAGTTCTTC
V: TRBV7-9; D: TRBD1; J: TRBJ1-4; size: .; CDR3: CASSSLQGGNEKLFF; DNA: TGTGCCAGCAGCTCCCTACAGGGGGGGAACGAAAAACTGTTTTTT
V: TRBV7-9; D: .; J: TRBJ2-7; size: .; CDR3: CASSLDGPGAYEQYF; DNA: TGTGCCAGCAGCTTAGACGGGCCTGGGGCCTACGAGCAGTACTTC
V: TRBV11-3; D: TRBD1; J: TRBJ2-1; size: .; CDR3: CASSLDRGQVAYNEQFF; DNA: TGTGCCAGCAGCTTAGACCGGGGACAGGTGGCCTACAATGAGCAGTTCTTC
V: TRBV2; D: .; J: TRBJ2-1; size: .; CDR3: CASLYRGQGGYNEQFF; DNA: TGTGCCAGCCTTTACAGAGGTCAGGGGGGATACAATGAGCAGTTCTTC
V: TRBV7-9; D: .; J: TRBJ2-1; size: .; CDR3: CASRGEMGNEQFF; DNA: TGTGCCAGCAGGGGGGAGATGGGCAATGAGCAGTTCTTC
V: TRBV6-5; D: TRBD2; J: TRBJ2-3; size: once; CDR3: CASSYGRGGADTQYF; DNA: TGTGCCAGCAGTTACGGGCGGGGGGGCGCAGATACGCAGTATTTT
V: TRBV21-1; D: .; J: TRBJ1-1; size: .; CDR3: CASSLPGTGGDTEAFF; DNA: TGTGCCAGCAGCTTACCCGGGACAGGGGGAGACACTGAAGCTTTCTTT
V: TRBV7-8; D: TRBD1; J: TRBJ2-7; size: .; CDR3: CASSLGVGDSAYEQYF; DNA: TGTGCCAGCAGCTTAGGGGTCGGGGACAGTGCCTACGAGCAGTACTTC
V: TRBV19; D: TRBD1; J: TRBJ2-3; size: .; CDR3: CASSFSRQGAQYF; DNA: TGTGCCAGTAGTTTCAGTAGACAGGGGGCGCAGTATTTT
V: TRBV6-6; D: .; J: TRBJ1-1; size: .; CDR3: CASSEGRLTEAFF; DNA: TGTGCCAGCAGTGAGGGGCGCCTCACTGAAGCTTTCTTT
V: TRBV12-5; D: TRBD1; J: TRBJ1-1; size: .; CDR3: CASGPDRGYEAFF; DNA: TGTGCTAGTGGCCCCGACAGGGGGTATGAAGCTTTCTTT
V: TRBV5-4; D: .; J: TRBJ2-5; size: .; CDR3: CASSLDIRETQYF; DNA: TGTGCCAGCAGCTTGGACATAAGGGAGACCCAGTACTTC
V: TRBV7-2; D: TRBD1; J: TRBJ1-5; size: .; CDR3: CASSSTGGQPQHF; DNA: TGTGCCAGCAGCTCGACAGGGGGTCAGCCCCAGCATTTT
V: TRBV5-4; D: .; J: TRBJ1-1; size: medium-sized; CDR3: CASSLIEGITEAFF; DNA: TGTGCCAGCAGCTTGATTGAGGGGATCACTGAAGCTTTCTTT
V: TRBV11-2; D: .; J: TRBJ1-2; size: few; CDR3: CASSFRQYGYTF; DNA: TGTGCCAGCAGCTTCAGACAGTATGGCTACACCTTC
V: TRBV19; D: .; J: TRBJ1-4; size: once; CDR3: CASTLPDTEKLFF; DNA: TGTGCCAGTACCCTCCCTGATACCGAAAAACTGTTTTTT
V: TRBV5-1; D: TRBD2; J: TRBJ2-5; size: once; CDR3: CASSLPLGRGGTETQYF; DNA: TGCGCCAGCAGCTTGCCGTTGGGGCGGGGGGGCACTGAGACCCAGTACTTC
V: TRBV4-3; D: TRBD2; J: TRBJ2-3; size: .; CDR3: CASSQTQRAGGTDTQYF; DNA: TGCGCCAGCAGCCAAACACAGCGGGCCGGGGGGACAGATACGCAGTATTTT
V: TRBV9; D: TRBD2; J: TRBJ2-5; size: .; CDR3: CASSPTGASGGQETQYF; DNA: TGTGCCAGCAGCCCGACTGGAGCTAGCGGTGGACAAGAGACCCAGTACTTC
V: TRBV19; D: TRBD1; J: TRBJ1-6; size: .; CDR3: CASSTPDRGKSPLHF; DNA: TGTGCCAGTAGCACCCCGGACAGGGGAAAATCACCCCTCCACTTT
V: TRBV4-3; D: .; J: TRBJ1-2; size: .; CDR3: CASSQDYSVQGGYGYTF; DNA: TGCGCCAGCAGCCAAGATTACTCGGTCCAAGGAGGTTATGGCTACACCTTC
V: TRBV11-2; D: .; J: TRBJ1-2; size: .; CDR3: CASSLSGDKNGYTF; DNA: TGTGCCAGCAGCTTATCAGGGGATAAGAATGGCTACACCTTC
V: TRBV6-5; D: TRBD1; J: TRBJ1-1; size: .; CDR3: CASSLTGRMEAFF; DNA: TGTGCCAGCAGTTTGACAGGGCGGATGGAAGCTTTCTTT
V: TRBV7-2; D: TRBD2; J: TRBJ2-1; size: medium-sized; CDR3: CASSRSGGADNEQFF; DNA: TGTGCCAGCAGCCGAAGCGGGGGGGCCGACAATGAGCAGTTCTTC
V: TRBV7-6; D: .; J: TRBJ1-2; size: .; CDR3: CASSLEGGGLRGGYTF; DNA: TGTGCCAGCAGCTTAGAGGGCGGGGGGCTTCGGGGTGGCTACACCTTC
V: TRBV30; D: .; J: TRBJ1-6; size: .; CDR3: CAWRGRGSSPLHF; DNA: TGTGCCTGGAGGGGCAGGGGAAGCTCACCCCTCCACTTT
V: TRBV5-1; D: .; J: TRBJ2-3; size: .; CDR3: CASSLPNSARQYF; DNA: TGCGCCAGCAGCTTGCCTAACTCCGCCCGGCAGTATTTT
V: TRBV6-6; D: TRBD1; J: TRBJ2-2; size: .; CDR3: CASTKGTGGTGELFF; DNA: TGTGCCAGCACCAAAGGGACAGGGGGCACCGGGGAGCTGTTTTTT
V: TRBV7-9; D: .; J: TRBJ2-7; size: .; CDR3: CASSRSAREQYF; DNA: TGTGCCAGCAGCCGCTCCGCCCGCGAGCAGTACTTC
V: TRBV27; D: .; J: TRBJ2-3; size: .; CDR3: CASSPNLGDTQYF; DNA: TGTGCCAGCAGCCCCAACCTTGGGGATACGCAGTATTTT
V: TRBV5-4; D: .; J: TRBJ1-3; size: medium-sized; CDR3: CASSLGSGLSGNTIYF; DNA: TGTGCCAGCAGCTTGGGGTCAGGGCTTTCTGGAAACACCATATATTTT
V: TRBV2; D: .; J: TRBJ1-2; size: .; CDR3: CASSENRVGGYTF; DNA: TGTGCCAGCAGTGAAAACAGGGTAGGCGGCTACACCTTC